The 18 T cell receptor beta chains below all came from one sample that was sequenced in a study of cytomegalovirus exposure and HLA in healthy donors. PCR amplification relied on 60 Vbeta primers (plus 13 Jbeta primers). Repertoires were generated with immunoSEQ multiplex PCR, while TCRdb's copy carries only in-frame clones and drops some. Among 69,000 or so clones listed, 74% were seen once. The sample taken for sequencing was PBMCs. The origin of the receptors is a woman aged 55-69 years in good health and CMV-seropositive.

CDR3 residues: CASSQARGGYTF. The DNA for the CDR3 is TGCGCCAGCAGCCAAGCGCGGGGGGGCTACACCTTC. V and J are TRBV4-1 and TRBJ1-2, with a possible D match to TRBD1 (5 bases). Germline assignment: CDR1 MGHRA and CDR2 YSYEKL. This CDR3 has 12 amino acids. V shed 1 base and J shed 8 bases, with 8 bases lying between them.

The chain couples TRBV2 to TRBJ2-5; a weak D match, TRBD2 (6 bases). Germline values: CDR1 SNHLY, CDR2 FYNNEI. V gave up 5 bases and J gave up 2 bases, with 18 bases separating them. The CDR3 has 16 residues. CDR3 residues: CASSTFFGSEQETQYF. The DNA of the CDR3 is TGTGCCAGCAGTACATTTTTCGGGAGCGAACAAGAGACCCAGTACTTC.

This sequence joins TRBV5-1 and TRBJ2-7, with 9 bases identical to TRBD1. V lost 2 bases and J lost 5; bases outside the gene matches: 5. Germline CDR1 SGHRS, CDR2 YFSETQ. The CDR3 has 14 residues. CDR3 region: CASSFRTGVDEQYF. In DNA form, the CDR3 reads TGCGCCAGCAGCTTTCGGACAGGGGTCGACGAGCAGTACTTC.

The V gene is TRBV2, the J gene TRBJ2-5; tentatively, D is TRBD1 (6 bases). V lost 8 bases, J lost 5 bases, and 9 bases lay in between. Per germline, CDR1 SNHLY and CDR2 FYNNEI. CDR3 size: 11 residues. The CDR3 loop is CASSGEETQYF. CDR3 sequence (DNA): TGTGCCAGCTCAGGGGAGGAGACCCAGTACTTC. Looking up the rest from reference TRBV2 and TRBJ2-5 gives the full variable domain: EPEVTQTPSHQVTQMGQEVILRCVPISNHLYFYWYRQILGQKVEFLVSFYNNEISEKSEIFDDQFSVERPDGSNFTLKIRSTKLEDSAMYFCASSGEETQYFGPGTRLLVL.

This clone appeared a single time. The chain uses TRBV29-1 and TRBJ1-1; D is unresolved. With 4 bases removed from V and 4 bases from J, the gap between germline ends came to 4 bases. Germline assignment: CDR1 SQVTM and CDR2 ANQGSEA. This CDR3 has 10 residues. CDR3 in DNA: TGCAGCGTTGGTAGCACTGAAGCTTTCTTT. Translated: CSVGSTEAFF.

The CDR3 coding sequence is TGTGCCAGCAGCCAAAGGACAGGATCAGGCAATGAGCAGTTCTTC. Translating gives CASSQRTGSGNEQFF. This chain connects TRBV11-2 to TRBJ2-1; 7 nucleotides match TRBD1. Germline values: CDR1 SGHAT, CDR2 FQNNGV. This CDR3 has 15 amino acids. Losses at the gene ends were 5 bases for V and 6 bases for J; bases not matched to a gene: 10.

The chain employs TRBV18 and TRBJ2-2; TRBD1 matches at 11 bases. After removal of 6 bases from V and 4 bases from J, the junction contained 4 bases not matched to a gene. In germline, CDR1 is KGHSH, CDR2 LQKENI. The CDR3 totals 15 residues. In DNA, the CDR3 is TGTGCCAGCTCGAAAGGACAGGGGGCCACCGGGGAGCTGTTTTTT. It is translated as CASSKGQGATGELFF.

Only one count was recorded for this clone. V usage is TRBV4-1 and J usage is TRBJ1-2, with D possibly TRBD1 on 5 matching bases. Germline V CDR1 and CDR2: MGHRA, YSYEKL. This CDR3 region has 16 residues. V gave up 1 base and J gave up 4 bases, with 16 bases separating them. The CDR3 protein is CASSQGWGDLFYGYTF. CDR3 in DNA: TGCGCCAGCAGCCAAGGGTGGGGGGATCTTTTCTATGGCTACACCTTC.

This clone occurred once. The chain combines TRBV25-1 with TRBJ2-3; the D is unclear. Trimming stripped 8 bases from V and 2 bases from J, with 11 bases between. In germline, CDR1 is MGHDK, CDR2 SYGVNS. There are 13 residues in the CDR3. Written as DNA, the CDR3 is TGTGCCAGCTCCGCGGTTCTCACAGATACGCAGTATTTT. Its translation: CASSAVLTDTQYF.

The chain uses TRBV4-1 and TRBJ1-5, with D hard to call. Germline V CDR1 and CDR2: MGHRA, YSYEKL. This CDR3 is built from 16 residues. With 5 bases removed from V and 0 bases from J, the gap between germline ends came to 14 bases. This CDR3 reads CASSARTEVSNQPQHF. Written as DNA, the CDR3 is TGCGCCAGCAGCGCCAGAACCGAGGTTAGCAATCAGCCCCAGCATTTT.

The chain has TRBV21-1 and TRBJ1-1; no DNA check was done on the table's D call, TRBD1. TRBV21-1 is shown as a pseudogene. This CDR3 spans 15 amino acids. The CDR3 DNA reads TGTGCCAGCAACGGGACAGGGGGCGAGCACACTGAAGCTTTCTTT. It is translated as CASNGTGGEHTEAFF.

In this sample, this clone turned up a few times. V gene TRBV12-5 combines with J gene TRBJ2-7; D is undetermined. The germline CDR1 and CDR2 sequences are LGHNT and FRNRAP. The CDR3 sequence is 13 residues long. V was clipped by 6 bases and J by 7 bases, with 16 bases between them. The CDR3 spells CASGNTGSPEQYF. The CDR3 coding sequence is TGTGCTAGTGGCAACACCGGGTCTCCGGAGCAGTACTTC.

CDR3 amino acids: CASTPDRVGTEAFF. CDR3 bases: TGTGCCAGCACCCCAGACAGGGTAGGAACTGAAGCTTTCTTT. The chain combines TRBV11-2 with TRBJ1-1, with 7 nucleotides matching TRBD1. V was pared by 7 bases and J by 5 bases, with 10 bases of the junction left unmatched. Germline-derived CDR1 and CDR2 are SGHAT and FQNNGV. The CDR3 is made up of 14 amino acids.

The chain is built from TRBV7-9 and TRBJ2-1; 8 nucleotides agree with TRBD1. V dropped 5 bases and J dropped 5; count of bases not matched to a gene: 8. This CDR3 spans 15 amino acids. The V gene's germline CDR1 is SEHNR and CDR2 FQNEAQ (reference sequence). The CDR3 protein is CASSRGTGLNNEQFF. The CDR3, as DNA: TGTGCCAGCAGCCGAGGGACAGGATTAAACAATGAGCAGTTCTTC.

V gene TRBV6-4 combines with J gene TRBJ1-5; D is unclear. CDR3 size: 13 residues. V dropped 5 bases and J dropped 4 bases, with 9 bases sitting between them. Germline V gene lookup returns CDR1 MRHNA and CDR2 SNTAGT. The CDR3 DNA reads TGTGCCAGCAGTCCCGGAGGGAATCAGCCCCAGCATTTT. It yields the protein CASSPGGNQPQHF.

The chain combines TRBV30 with TRBJ2-3; 11 bases match TRBD1. Germline assignment: CDR1 GTSNPN and CDR2 SVGIG (reference sequence). The CDR3 runs 15 residues. The V and J ends lost 3 bases and 4 bases, in that order; junction bases with no gene match: 6. The CDR3 sequence: CAWSSGTGGADTQYF. CDR3 in DNA: TGTGCCTGGAGCTCCGGGACAGGGGGGGCAGATACGCAGTATTTT.

V is TRBV27 and J is TRBJ1-1; D not resolved. Per germline, CDR1 MNHEY and CDR2 SMNVEV (reference sequence). CDR3 length: 13 amino acids. Trimming removed 7 bases at V and 1 base at J, with 10 bases between. The chain's CDR3 is CASTNGWNTEAFF. CDR3 coding DNA: TGTGCCAGCACTAACGGTTGGAACACTGAAGCTTTCTTT.

The chain employs TRBV7-2 and TRBJ2-1, with 9 bases matching TRBD2. This CDR3 is built from 16 residues. The germline CDR1 and CDR2 sequences are SGHTA and FQGNSA. J gave up 4 bases and V 5 bases, and 9 bases lay outside the gene matches. The CDR3 DNA follows: TGTGCCAGCAGCCTCCGGGGAGCGGGGGGATACAATGAGCAGTTCTTC. Residues: CASSLRGAGGYNEQFF.